This entry features one T cell receptor (beta chain) sequence. Germline V lookup: CDR1 SGDLS, CDR2 YYNGEE. The CDR3 extends over 15 amino acids. The J segment lost 5 bases and the V segment lost 0 bases, leaving 4 bases of the junction unmatched. The data belong to a study of blood T cell repertoires in COVID-19. Looking at the study overall: Nucleic acid was either cDNA or gDNA, and it came from T cells, B-cell-depleted T cells, or PBMCs.

Researchers sorted participants into cohorts using their self-reported clinical history. How the authors handled the data: Nucleated cell number was recorded as an estimate derived from reference gene primer amplification. The assay was immunoSEQ multiplex PCR, and TCRdb's table has in-frame clones only and misses some. V and J calls and clone size are given by that table; D and trimming were obtained from the DNA. The sample includes almost 400,000 clones, approximately 89% of them seen just once. The TCR was taken from a woman younger than 45 who had recovered from COVID-19. The chain joins TRBV9 to TRBJ1-1, with 10 bases identical to TRBD1. The sample comprised PBMCs or T cells enriched from blood (not recorded which). In DNA, the CDR3 is TGTGCCAGCAGCGTAGTTGACAGGGGGCGGACTGAAGCTTTCTTT. This encodes CASSVVDRGRTEAFF.